The T cell receptor (beta chain) described here comes from a study of CD8+ T cells in alopecia areata. This clone was seen just once. Germline CDR1 and CDR2: MNHEY and SVGAGI. This CDR3 is built from 13 residues. The V end lost 7 bases, the J end lost 0 bases, and 7 bases lay between the germline ends. The treatment: oral pan-JAK inhibitor, 5-10 mg twice daily. In each case, RNA was isolated and then reverse transcribed into cDNA as the sequencing template. The protocol was immunoSEQ multiplex PCR, while the TCRdb copy is restricted to in-frame clones and leaves out a portion. In the table there are about 140,000 clones, roughly 52% of which are singletons.

The chain combines TRBV6-5 with TRBJ1-3; D unclear. The clonotype originates from a human donor with alopecia areata. The sequencing here drew on CD8+ T cells sorted from blood, taken at week 4, from a patient treated with tofacitinib. The CDR3 nucleotides read TGTGCCAGCAAGATCATCTCTGGAAACACCATATATTTT. Translating gives CASKIISGNTIYF.